The clone carrying this TCR beta chain was counted once. Per the original data handling: Amplified reference gene primers provided the basis for estimating nucleated cell counts. Assay used: immunoSEQ multiplex PCR; TCRdb lists only in-frame clones, some missing. The V and J calls and clone size are taken from that table; D and trimming were inferred from the DNA. The sample records about 200,000 clones, approximately 90% being singletons. These data come from a study of blood T cell repertoires in COVID-19. Study-wide background: Acute-phase and convalescent COVID-19 samples originated in the United States, Italy and Spain. In each case, the material was cDNA or gDNA derived from T cells, B-cell-depleted T cells, or PBMCs.

Germline V CDR1 and CDR2: SGHDT, YYEEEE. The CDR3 runs 15 residues. With 3 bases clipped from V and 1 base from J, the junction kept 7 bases outside the gene matches. The source is a man aged 55 to 69 with active or convalescent COVID-19. J is TRBJ2-7 and V is TRBV5-6, with 7 bases fitting TRBD1. Sequenced sample: peripheral blood. The chain's CDR3 is CASSSLQGFSYEQYF. The CDR3 DNA follows: TGTGCCAGCAGCTCTTTACAGGGGTTTTCCTACGAGCAGTACTTC.